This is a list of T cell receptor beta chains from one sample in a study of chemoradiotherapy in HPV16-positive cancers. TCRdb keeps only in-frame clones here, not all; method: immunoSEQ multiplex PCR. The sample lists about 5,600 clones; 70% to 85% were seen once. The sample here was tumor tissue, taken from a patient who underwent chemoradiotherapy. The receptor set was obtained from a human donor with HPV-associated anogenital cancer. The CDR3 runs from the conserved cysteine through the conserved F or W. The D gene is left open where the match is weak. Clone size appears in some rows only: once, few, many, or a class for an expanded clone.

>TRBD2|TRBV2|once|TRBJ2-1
CASSFQSGGAQNEQFF
TGTGCCAGCAGTTTTCAAAGCGGGGGGGCCCAGAATGAGCAGTTCTTC
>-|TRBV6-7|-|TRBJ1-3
CASNSGNTIYF
TGTGCCAGCAACTCTGGAAACACCATATATTTT
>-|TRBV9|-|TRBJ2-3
CASSVGRGGAGTDTQYF
TGTGCCAGCAGCGTAGGTAGAGGGGGGGCCGGCACAGATACGCAGTATTTT
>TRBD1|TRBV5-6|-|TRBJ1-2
CASSSDGPGQGRDGYTF
TGTGCCAGCAGCTCAGACGGTCCGGGACAGGGTAGAGATGGCTACACCTTC
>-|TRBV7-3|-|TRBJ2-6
CASSLSPGANVLTF
TGTGCCAGCAGCTTATCTCCTGGGGCCAACGTCCTGACTTTC
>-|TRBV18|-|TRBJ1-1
CASSQGSKPFF
TGTGCCAGCTCACAGGGCAGCAAACCTTTCTTT
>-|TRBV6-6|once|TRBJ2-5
CASSYRSIDRETQYF
TGTGCCAGCAGTTACCGGAGCATTGATCGAGAGACCCAGTACTTC
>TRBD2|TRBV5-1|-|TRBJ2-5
CASSYSGTSGQETQYF
TGCGCCAGCAGCTATAGCGGGACTAGCGGCCAAGAGACCCAGTACTTC
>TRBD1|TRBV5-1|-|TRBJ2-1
CASSSPGTGTHEQFF
TGCGCCAGCAGCTCCCCCGGGACAGGGACCCATGAGCAGTTCTTC
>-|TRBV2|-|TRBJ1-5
CASSVSGNQPQHF
TGTGCCAGCAGTGTTTCGGGCAATCAGCCCCAGCATTTT
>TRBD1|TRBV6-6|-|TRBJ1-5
CASSQDRQGQPQHF
TGTGCCAGCAGTCAGGACAGGCAGGGTCAGCCCCAGCATTTT
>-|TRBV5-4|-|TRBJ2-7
CASSRSGIYEQYF
TGTGCCAGCAGCCGCTCGGGGATCTACGAGCAGTACTTC
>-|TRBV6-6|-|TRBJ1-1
CASSYMAGGGNEAFF
TGTGCCAGCAGTTACATGGCAGGAGGAGGGAATGAAGCTTTCTTT
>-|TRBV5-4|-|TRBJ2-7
CASSPWDTNSYEQYF
TGTGCCAGCAGCCCTTGGGACACCAATTCCTACGAGCAGTACTTC
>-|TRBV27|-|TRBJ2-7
CASSLTPGTGSYEQYF
TGTGCCAGCAGTTTAACCCCCGGGACGGGCTCCTACGAGCAGTACTTC
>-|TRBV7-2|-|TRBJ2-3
CASSLVGGGPTDTQYF
TGTGCCAGCAGCTTAGTGGGCGGGGGCCCCACAGATACGCAGTATTTT
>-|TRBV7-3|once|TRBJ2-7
CASTRQGGVYEQYF
TGTGCCAGCACGCGACAGGGAGGGGTGTACGAGCAGTACTTC
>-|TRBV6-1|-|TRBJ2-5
CASSEVQGGQETQYF
TGTGCCAGCAGTGAAGTACAGGGGGGGCAAGAGACCCAGTACTTC
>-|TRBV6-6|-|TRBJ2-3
CASSYDWTDTQYF
TGTGCCAGCAGTTACGATTGGACAGATACGCAGTATTTT
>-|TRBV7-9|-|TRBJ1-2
CASSLGPGNYGYTF
TGTGCCAGCAGCTTAGGTCCAGGGAACTATGGCTACACCTTC
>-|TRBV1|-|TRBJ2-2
CTSSQDVRLENTGELFF
TGCACCAGCAGCCAAGACGTCAGGCTAGAGAACACCGGGGAGCTGTTTTTT
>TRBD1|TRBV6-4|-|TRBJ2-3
CASSAGTGGLDTQYF
TGTGCCAGCAGCGCCGGGACAGGGGGTTTGGATACGCAGTATTTT
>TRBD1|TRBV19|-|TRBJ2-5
CASSRDRATETQYF
TGTGCCAGTAGCCGGGACAGGGCTACCGAGACCCAGTACTTC
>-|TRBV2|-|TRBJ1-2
CASREGELGYTF
TGTGCCAGCAGAGAGGGGGAACTGGGCTACACCTTC
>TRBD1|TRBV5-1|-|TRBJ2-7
CASSLRDSSGYEQYF
TGCGCCAGCAGCTTGAGGGACAGCTCCGGCTACGAGCAGTACTTC
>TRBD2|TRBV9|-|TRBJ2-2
CASSLSGGATGELFF
TGTGCCAGCAGCCTTAGCGGGGGGGCCACCGGGGAGCTGTTTTTT
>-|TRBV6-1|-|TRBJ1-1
CASSEAGFTTAEAFF
TGTGCCAGCAGTGAAGCGGGGTTTACGACGGCTGAAGCTTTCTTT
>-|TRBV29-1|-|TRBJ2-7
CSVEGTATYEQYF
TGCAGCGTTGAGGGGACGGCCACCTACGAGCAGTACTTC
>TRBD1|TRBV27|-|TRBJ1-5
CASSQGQGKNQPQHF
TGTGCCAGCAGCCAGGGACAGGGGAAAAATCAGCCCCAGCATTTT
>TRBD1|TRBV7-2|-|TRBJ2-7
CASSSGTGTFYEQYF
TGTGCCAGCAGCTCCGGGACAGGAACTTTCTACGAGCAGTATTTC
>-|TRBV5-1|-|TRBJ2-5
CASSTLGSPQETQYF
TGCGCCAGCAGCACCTTAGGCAGCCCCCAAGAGACCCAGTACTTC
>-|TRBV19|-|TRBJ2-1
CASSIIGGHRYNEQFF
TGTGCCAGTAGTATAATAGGGGGGCACCGCTACAATGAGCAGTTCTTC